A selection of T cell receptor beta chains follows, all from one sample in a study of shared clonotypes between healthy human individuals. Produced via immunoSEQ multiplex PCR; TCRdb's table is partial and in-frame only. This sample has roughly 1.5 million clones, with 95% to 99% found just once. Sequencing was performed on naive CD4+ T cells sorted from blood. Every receptor here comes from a man aged 25-45 years in good health. CDR3s include the opening cysteine and the closing phenylalanine or tryptophan. A D gene is named only where the DNA matches it firmly. Part of the rows lack a size; the others show once, few, many or a class for expanded clones.

V gene	D gene	clone size	J gene	CDR3 DNA	CDR3 protein
TRBV2	.	.	TRBJ2-2	TGTGCCAGCAACAGCGACACCGGGGAGCTGTTTTTT	CASNSDTGELFF
TRBV5-1	.	.	TRBJ2-3	TGCGCCAGCAGCTTGGAAAAAGATACGCAGTATTTT	CASSLEKDTQYF
TRBV6-4	.	.	TRBJ2-3	TGTGCCAGCAGAGGGGGGCCCACAGATACGCAGTATTTT	CASRGGPTDTQYF
TRBV9	TRBD2	.	TRBJ2-7	TGTGCCAGCAGCGTAGAGGGGAGGGGACTCTACGAGCAGTACTTC	CASSVEGRGLYEQYF
TRBV6-1	.	.	TRBJ2-3	TGTGCCAGCAGTGAGGCTGGAATCACAGATACGCAGTATTTT	CASSEAGITDTQYF
TRBV19	.	once	TRBJ2-1	TGTGCCAGTAGTACCGTTTGGCTAACGATGAACTACAATGAGCAGTTCTTC	CASSTVWLTMNYNEQFF
TRBV27	.	.	TRBJ1-2	TGTGCCAGCAGTTCCCGGGAGAACTATGGCTACACCTTC	CASSSRENYGYTF
TRBV7-9	TRBD2	.	TRBJ2-7	TGTGCCAGCAGCTTAAGGCTGGGCGGGAGTCACTCCTACGAGCAGTACTTC	CASSLRLGGSHSYEQYF
TRBV7-9	.	.	TRBJ1-5	TGTGCCAGCAGCTTAGCCTACAGGGTAAATCAGCCCCAGCATTTT	CASSLAYRVNQPQHF
TRBV9	.	.	TRBJ2-1	TGTGCCAGCAGCGTGACGGGCAATGAGCAGTTCTTC	CASSVTGNEQFF
TRBV9	TRBD1	.	TRBJ2-2	TGTGCCAGCAGCGTGGTGCAGGGGGCGCTTACCGGGGAGCTGTTTTTT	CASSVVQGALTGELFF